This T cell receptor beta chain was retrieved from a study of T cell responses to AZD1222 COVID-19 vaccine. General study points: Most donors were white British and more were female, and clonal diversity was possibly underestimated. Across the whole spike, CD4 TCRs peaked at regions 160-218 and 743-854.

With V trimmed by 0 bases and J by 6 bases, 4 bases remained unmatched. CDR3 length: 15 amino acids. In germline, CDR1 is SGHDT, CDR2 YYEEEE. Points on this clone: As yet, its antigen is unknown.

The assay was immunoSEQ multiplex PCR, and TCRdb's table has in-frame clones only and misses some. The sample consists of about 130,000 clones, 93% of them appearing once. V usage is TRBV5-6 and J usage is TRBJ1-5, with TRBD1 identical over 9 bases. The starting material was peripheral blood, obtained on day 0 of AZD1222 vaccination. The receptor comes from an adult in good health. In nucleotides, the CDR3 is TGTGCCAGCAGCTTGGGGGACAGGGCGAGTCAGCCCCAGCATTTT. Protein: CASSLGDRASQPQHF. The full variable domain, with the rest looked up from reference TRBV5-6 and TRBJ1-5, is DAGVTQSPTHLIKTRGQQVTLRCSPKSGHDTVSWYQQALGQGPQFIFQYYEEEERQRGNFPDRFSGHQFPNYSSELNVNALLLGDSALYLCASSLGDRASQPQHFGDGTRLSIL.